This T cell receptor beta chain was profiled in a study of cytomegalovirus exposure and HLA in healthy donors. On the study more broadly: Early released data comprised about 84 million unique TCRs from HLA-typed donors.

Overall study findings and caveats: Researchers reported that a few CMV-associated chains were confirmed in vitro as CMV antigen-specific. For TCR beta chains, V- and J-gene trimming was later linked to a missense DCLRE1C variant.

Details on this clone: The antigen is undetermined.

Amplification used 60 Vbeta primers and 13 Jbeta primers. Only in-frame clones appear in the TCRdb table, and some are missing; sequencing was by immunoSEQ multiplex PCR. This sample has roughly 160,000 clones, with about three quarters found just once. The sequence came from a female donor in good health and CMV-seronegative. The material sequenced was PBMCs.

DNA for the CDR3: TGTGCCAGCTCACCCACTAGCGGGTCATACGAGCAGTACTTC. It translates to CASSPTSGSYEQYF. The chain joins TRBV18 to TRBJ2-7; 9 nucleotides match TRBD2. The CDR3 runs 14 residues. V trimming: 3 bases; J trimming: 4 bases; junction bases outside the gene matches: 4. The V gene's germline CDR1 is KGHSH and CDR2 LQKENI. The full variable domain, completed using reference TRBV18 and TRBJ2-7, is NAGVMQNPRHLVRRRGQEARLRCSPMKGHSHVYWYRQLPEEGLKFMVYLQKENIIDESGMPKERFSAEFPKEGPSILRIQQVVRGDSAAYFCASSPTSGSYEQYFGPGTRLTVT.